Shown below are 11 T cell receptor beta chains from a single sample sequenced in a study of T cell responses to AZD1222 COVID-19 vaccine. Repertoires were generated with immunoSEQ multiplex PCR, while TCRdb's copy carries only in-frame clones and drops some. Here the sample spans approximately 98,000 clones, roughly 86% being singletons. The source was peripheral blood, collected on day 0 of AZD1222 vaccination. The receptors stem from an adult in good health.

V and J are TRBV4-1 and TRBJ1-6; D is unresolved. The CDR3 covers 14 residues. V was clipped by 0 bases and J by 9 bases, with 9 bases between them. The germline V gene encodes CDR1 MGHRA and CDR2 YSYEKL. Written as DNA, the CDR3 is TGCGCCAGCAGCCAAGATGGATCTTTTTCACCCCTCCACTTT. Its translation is CASSQDGSFSPLHF.

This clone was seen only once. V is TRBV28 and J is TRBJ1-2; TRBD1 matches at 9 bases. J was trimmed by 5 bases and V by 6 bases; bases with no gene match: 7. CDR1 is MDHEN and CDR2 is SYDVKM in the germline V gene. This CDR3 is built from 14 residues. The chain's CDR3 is CASSPGTGRYGYTF. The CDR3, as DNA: TGTGCCAGCAGCCCGGGGACAGGGCGTTATGGCTACACCTTC.

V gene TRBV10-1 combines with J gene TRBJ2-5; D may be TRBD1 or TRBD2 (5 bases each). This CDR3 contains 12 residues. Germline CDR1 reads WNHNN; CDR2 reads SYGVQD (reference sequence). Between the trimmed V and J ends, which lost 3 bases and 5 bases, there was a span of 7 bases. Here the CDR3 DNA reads TGCGCCAGCAGTGATTGGGGGGAGACCCAGTACTTC. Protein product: CASSDWGETQYF.

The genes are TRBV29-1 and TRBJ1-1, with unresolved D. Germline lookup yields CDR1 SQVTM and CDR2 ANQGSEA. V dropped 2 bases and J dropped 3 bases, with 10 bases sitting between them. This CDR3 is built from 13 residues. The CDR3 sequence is CSVELYRDTEAFF. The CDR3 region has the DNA TGCAGCGTTGAACTGTATAGGGACACTGAAGCTTTCTTT.

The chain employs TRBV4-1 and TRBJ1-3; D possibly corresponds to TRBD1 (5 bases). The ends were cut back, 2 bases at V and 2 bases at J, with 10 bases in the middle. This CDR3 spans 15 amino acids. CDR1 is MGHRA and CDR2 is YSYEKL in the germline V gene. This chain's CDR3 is CASSQTGTAGNTIYF. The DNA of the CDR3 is TGCGCCAGCAGCCAAACCGGGACGGCTGGAAACACCATATATTTT.

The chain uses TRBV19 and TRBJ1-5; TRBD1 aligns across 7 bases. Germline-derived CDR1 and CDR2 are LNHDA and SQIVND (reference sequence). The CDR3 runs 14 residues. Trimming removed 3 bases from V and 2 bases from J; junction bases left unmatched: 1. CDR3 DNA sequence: TGTGCCAGTAGTATGGGGACAGGCAATCAGCCCCAGCATTTT. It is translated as CASSMGTGNQPQHF.

The CDR3 region is CASSYEGYSPLHF. The CDR3 coding sequence is TGTGCCAGCAGTTACGAGGGGTATTCACCCCTCCACTTT. The rearrangement joins TRBV6-5 to TRBJ1-6; D might be TRBD1 (5 bases). The V end was cut by 2 bases, the J end by 8 bases, with 7 bases between. CDR3 length: 13 residues. Looked up from germline, CDR1 is MNHEY and CDR2 is SVGAGI.

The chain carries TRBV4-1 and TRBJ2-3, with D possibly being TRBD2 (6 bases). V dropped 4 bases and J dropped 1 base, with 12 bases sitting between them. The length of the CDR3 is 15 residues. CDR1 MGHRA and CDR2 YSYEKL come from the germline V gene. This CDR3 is CASSPYAGRTDTQYF. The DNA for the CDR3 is TGCGCCAGCAGCCCCTATGCGGGACGCACAGATACGCAGTATTTT.

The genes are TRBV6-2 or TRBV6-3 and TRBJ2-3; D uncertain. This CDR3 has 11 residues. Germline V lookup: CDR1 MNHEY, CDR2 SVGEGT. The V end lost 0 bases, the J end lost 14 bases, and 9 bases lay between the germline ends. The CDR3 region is CASSYSINRYF. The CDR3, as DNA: TGTGCCAGCAGTTACTCGATTAATCGGTATTTT.

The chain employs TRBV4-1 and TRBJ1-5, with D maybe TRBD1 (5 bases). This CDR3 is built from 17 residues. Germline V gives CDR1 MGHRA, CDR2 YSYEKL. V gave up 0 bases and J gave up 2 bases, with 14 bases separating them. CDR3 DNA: TGCGCCAGCAGCCAAGATATAGGGGCGCGGGGCAATCAGCCCCAGCATTTT. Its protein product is CASSQDIGARGNQPQHF.

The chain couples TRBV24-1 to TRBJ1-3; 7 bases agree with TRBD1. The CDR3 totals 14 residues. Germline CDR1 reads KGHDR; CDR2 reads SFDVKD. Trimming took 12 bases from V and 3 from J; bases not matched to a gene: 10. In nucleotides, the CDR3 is TGTGCCCCCCCGGGAGGGGGCCGTGGAAACACCATATATTTT. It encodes CAPPGGGRGNTIYF.